This entry features one TCR beta chain sequence. Its antigen remains unknown. Other DNA sequences in the same sample also yield this CDR3. With V trimmed by 2 bases and J by 3 bases, 1 base remained unmatched. The germline V gene has CDR1 MRHNA and CDR2 SNTAGT. This CDR3 region has 14 residues. The data originate from a study of cytomegalovirus exposure and HLA in healthy donors. Assay: immunoSEQ multiplex PCR; the TCRdb copy retains only in-frame clones and omits some. The data contain 90,000 to 150,000 clones, about 85% of them seen just once; the ten biggest clones take up around 4.5%. Study-wide findings and caveats: According to a subsequent analysis, TCR clusters from the first cohort were inclined to appear together in the 120 validation repertoires.

The donors belonged to the approximately 110-subject validation cohort, separate from the 666-subject first cohort. The receptor was isolated from a young man in good health and CMV-seropositive. The chain is built from TRBV6-4 and TRBJ2-3; TRBD2 agrees at 8 bases. The sample consisted of PBMCs. This CDR3 is CASSDGGGTDTQYF. CDR3 DNA sequence: TGTGCCAGCAGTGACGGCGGGGGGACAGATACGCAGTATTTT.